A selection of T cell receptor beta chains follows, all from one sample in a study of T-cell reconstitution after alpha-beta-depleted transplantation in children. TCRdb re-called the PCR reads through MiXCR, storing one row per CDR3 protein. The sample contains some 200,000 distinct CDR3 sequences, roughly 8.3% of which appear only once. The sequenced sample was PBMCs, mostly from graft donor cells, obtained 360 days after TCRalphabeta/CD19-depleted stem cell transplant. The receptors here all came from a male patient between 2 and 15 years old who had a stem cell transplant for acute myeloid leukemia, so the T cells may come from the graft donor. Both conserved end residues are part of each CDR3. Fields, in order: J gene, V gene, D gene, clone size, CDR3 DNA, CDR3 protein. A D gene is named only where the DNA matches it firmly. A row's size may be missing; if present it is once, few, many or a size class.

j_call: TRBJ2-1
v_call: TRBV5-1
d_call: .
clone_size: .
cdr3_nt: TGCGCCAGCAGCGGCCAAGGCAGGGTGGAACTAAAGCTCTACAATGAGCAGTTCTTC
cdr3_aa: CASSGQGRVELKLYNEQFF

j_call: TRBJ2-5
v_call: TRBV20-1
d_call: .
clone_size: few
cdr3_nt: TGCAGTGCTTTCCGACCGGGGAGGGAGACCCAGTACTTC
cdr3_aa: CSAFRPGRETQYF

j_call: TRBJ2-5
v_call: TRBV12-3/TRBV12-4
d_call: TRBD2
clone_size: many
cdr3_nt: TGTGCCAGCAGTTTTCGACTAGCGGGAGTAGAGACCCAGTACTTC
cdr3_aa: CASSFRLAGVETQYF

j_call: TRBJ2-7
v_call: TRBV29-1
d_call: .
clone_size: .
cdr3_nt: TGCAGCGTGGTCGACAGTTACGAGCAGTACTTC
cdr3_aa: CSVVDSYEQYF

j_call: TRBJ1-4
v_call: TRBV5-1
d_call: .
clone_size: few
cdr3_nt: TGCGCCAGCAGCTTGGGATCCCCCACATGGCGGCAGAATGAAAAACTGTTTTTT
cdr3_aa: CASSLGSPTWRQNEKLFF

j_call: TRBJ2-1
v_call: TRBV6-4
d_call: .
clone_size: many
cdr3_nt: TGTGCCACCATGGGGAGATCGGGACTCCTCTCCTATTCCTACAATGAGCAGTTCTTC
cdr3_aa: CATMGRSGLLSYSYNEQFF

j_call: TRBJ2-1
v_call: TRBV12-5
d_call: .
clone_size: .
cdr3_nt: TGTGCTAGTGGTGTCAGTTACAGGGACATTGAGCAGTTCTTC
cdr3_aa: CASGVSYRDIEQFF

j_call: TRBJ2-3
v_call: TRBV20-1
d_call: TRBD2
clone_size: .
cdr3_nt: TGCAGTGCTAGCCCAGCGGGGGGGGTTTCAGATACGCAGTATTTT
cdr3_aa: CSASPAGGVSDTQYF

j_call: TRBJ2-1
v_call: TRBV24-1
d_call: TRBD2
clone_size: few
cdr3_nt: TGTGCCACCAGTGATCCCGGGACTAAAAACAATGAGCAGTTCTTC
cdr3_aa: CATSDPGTKNNEQFF

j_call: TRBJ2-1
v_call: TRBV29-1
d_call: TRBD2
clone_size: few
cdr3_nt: TGCAGCGTTGCCCCACTCTCAGCGGGGAAACACAATGAGCAGTTCTTC
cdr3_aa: CSVAPLSAGKHNEQFF

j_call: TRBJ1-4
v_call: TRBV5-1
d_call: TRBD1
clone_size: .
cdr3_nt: TGCGCCAGCAGCTTACCGGGACAGGGTTCAAAACTGTTTTTT
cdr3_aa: CASSLPGQGSKLFF

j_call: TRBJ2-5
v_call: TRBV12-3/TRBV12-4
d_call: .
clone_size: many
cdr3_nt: TGTGCCAGCAGCCGGACTAATCAAGAGACCCAGTACTTC
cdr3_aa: CASSRTNQETQYF

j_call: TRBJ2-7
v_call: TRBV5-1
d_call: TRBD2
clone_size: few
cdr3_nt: TGCGCCAGCAGCACGGGGGCCAGCGGGAGACAGGTCTACGAGCAGTACTTC
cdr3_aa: CASSTGASGRQVYEQYF

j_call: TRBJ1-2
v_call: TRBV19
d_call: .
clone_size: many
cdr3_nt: TGTGCCAGTACCCCGCGGGGCGGGAGCTATGGCTACACCTTC
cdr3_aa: CASTPRGGSYGYTF

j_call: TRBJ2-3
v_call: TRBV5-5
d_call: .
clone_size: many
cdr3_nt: TGTGCCAGCAGCTGGAGGGCAGGCTCCTCAGATACGCAGTATTTT
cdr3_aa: CASSWRAGSSDTQYF

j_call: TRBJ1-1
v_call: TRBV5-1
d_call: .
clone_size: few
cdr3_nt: TGCGCCAGCAGCTTGGGATACTCAACCCACACTGAAGCTTTCTTT
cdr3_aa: CASSLGYSTHTEAFF

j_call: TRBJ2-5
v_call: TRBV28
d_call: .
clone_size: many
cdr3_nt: TGTGCCAGCAGTTTAGCCCGTATCAGGTACCAAGAGACCCAGTACTTC
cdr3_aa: CASSLARIRYQETQYF

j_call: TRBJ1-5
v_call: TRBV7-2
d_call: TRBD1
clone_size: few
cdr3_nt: TGTGCCAGCAGCTACGGGACAGGGACGAATCAGCCCCAGCATTTT
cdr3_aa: CASSYGTGTNQPQHF

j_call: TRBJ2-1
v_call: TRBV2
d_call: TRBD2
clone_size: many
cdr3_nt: TGTGCCAGCGGATACGGGACTAGCGGACCCAACAATGAGCAGTTCTTC
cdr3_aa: CASGYGTSGPNNEQFF

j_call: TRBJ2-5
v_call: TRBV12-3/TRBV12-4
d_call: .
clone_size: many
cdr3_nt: TGTGCCAGCTCCCTGGCGGGGCTCCTTGAGACCCAGTACTTC
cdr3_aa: CASSLAGLLETQYF

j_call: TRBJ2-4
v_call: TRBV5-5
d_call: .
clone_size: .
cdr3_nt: TGTGCCAGCAGCTTGGGGGCTGTAATAGCCAAAAACATTCAGTACTTC
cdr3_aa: CASSLGAVIAKNIQYF

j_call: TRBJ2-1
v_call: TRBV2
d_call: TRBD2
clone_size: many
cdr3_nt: TGTGCCAGCAGTGTTAGCGGGACCTATCTTGGAAATGAGCAGTTCTTC
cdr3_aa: CASSVSGTYLGNEQFF

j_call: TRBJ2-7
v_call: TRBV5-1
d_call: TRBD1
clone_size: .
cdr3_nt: TGCGCCAGCAGTTTACGACAGGGTGATTCCTACGAGCAGTACTTC
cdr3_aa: CASSLRQGDSYEQYF

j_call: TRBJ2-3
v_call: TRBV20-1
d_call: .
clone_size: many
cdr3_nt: TGCAGTGCCAGCGAGGCAGGGTCGGTGGATACGCAGTATTTT
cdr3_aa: CSASEAGSVDTQYF

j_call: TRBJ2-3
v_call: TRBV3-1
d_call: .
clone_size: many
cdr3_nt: TGTGCCAGCAGCAAGAAGGGAGCAGATACGCAGTATTTT
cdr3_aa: CASSKKGADTQYF

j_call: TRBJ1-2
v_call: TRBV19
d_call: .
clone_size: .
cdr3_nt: TGTGCCAGTAGAGGTTCAGGGCGCAGCTATGGCTACACCTTC
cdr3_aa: CASRGSGRSYGYTF

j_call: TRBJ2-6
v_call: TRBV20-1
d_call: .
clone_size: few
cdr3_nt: TGCAGTGCTAGAGTAAAGAAATCTGGGGCCAACGTCCTGACTTTC
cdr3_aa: CSARVKKSGANVLTF

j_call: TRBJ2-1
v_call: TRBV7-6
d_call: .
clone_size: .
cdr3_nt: TGTGCCAGCAGCCTTTTTGGGGCAGGGGATTCCGATAGGAGCTCCTACAATGAGCAGTTCTTC
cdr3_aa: CASSLFGAGDSDRSSYNEQFF

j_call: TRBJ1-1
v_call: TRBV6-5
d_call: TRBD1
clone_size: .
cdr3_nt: TGTGCCAGCAGTTACCGAACAGGGGGGACTCTAATTACTGAAGCTTTCTTT
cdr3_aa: CASSYRTGGTLITEAFF

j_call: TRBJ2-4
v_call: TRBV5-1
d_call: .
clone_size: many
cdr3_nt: TGCGCCAGCAGCTCTAAGAACGGAGCCAAAAACATTCAGTACTTC
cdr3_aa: CASSSKNGAKNIQYF

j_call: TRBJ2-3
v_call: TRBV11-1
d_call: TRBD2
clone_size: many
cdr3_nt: TGTGCCAGCAGCTTAAGCGAAGGCTTAGCTAAGGCGGGAGATTGGGCAGATACGCAGTATTTT
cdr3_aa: CASSLSEGLAKAGDWADTQYF

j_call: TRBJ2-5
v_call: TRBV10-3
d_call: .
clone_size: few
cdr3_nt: TGTGCCATCCTTTCCGGAGACGGAGAGACCCAGTACTTC
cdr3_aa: CAILSGDGETQYF

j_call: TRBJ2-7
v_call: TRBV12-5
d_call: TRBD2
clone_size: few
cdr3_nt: TGTGCTAGTGGCCCCTCGACTAGCCGGAGCTCCTACGAGCAGTACTTC
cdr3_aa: CASGPSTSRSSYEQYF

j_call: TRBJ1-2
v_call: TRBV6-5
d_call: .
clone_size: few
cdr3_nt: TGTGCCAGCAGTTATATCAGCGGCTATGGCTACACCTTC
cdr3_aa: CASSYISGYGYTF

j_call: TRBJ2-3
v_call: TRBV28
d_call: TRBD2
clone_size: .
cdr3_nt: TGTGCCAGCAGTCCTTTGAGGACTAGCGGGAGGGATACGCAGTATTTT
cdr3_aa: CASSPLRTSGRDTQYF

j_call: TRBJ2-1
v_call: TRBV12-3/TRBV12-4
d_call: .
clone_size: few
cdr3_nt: TGTGCCAGCAGTTGGCGGGACTGGGTACATGAGCAGTTCTTC
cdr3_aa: CASSWRDWVHEQFF

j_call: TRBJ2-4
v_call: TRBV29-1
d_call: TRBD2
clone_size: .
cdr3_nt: TGCAGCGTTGAAGATCGGGTTGGGGGGGAACACTTC
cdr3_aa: CSVEDRVGGEHF

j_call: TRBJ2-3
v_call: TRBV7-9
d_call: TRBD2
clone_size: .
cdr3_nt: TGTGCCAGCAGGTCTAGCGGGGGCTGGCAGCGTACGCAGTATTTT
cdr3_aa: CASRSSGGWQRTQYF

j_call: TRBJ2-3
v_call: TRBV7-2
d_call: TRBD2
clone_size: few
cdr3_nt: TGTGCCAGCAGCTTAGGGACTAGCTCTAGCACAGATACGCAGTATTTT
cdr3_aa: CASSLGTSSSTDTQYF

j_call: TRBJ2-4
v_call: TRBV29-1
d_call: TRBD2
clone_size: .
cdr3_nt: TGCAGCGTCCCTGGACTAGCGGGAGTCAAAAACATTCAGTACTTC
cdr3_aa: CSVPGLAGVKNIQYF

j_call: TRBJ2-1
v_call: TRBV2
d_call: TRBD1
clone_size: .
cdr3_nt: TGTGCCAGCAGCGCACGGACAGGGTTGGATGAGCAGTTCTTC
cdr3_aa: CASSARTGLDEQFF

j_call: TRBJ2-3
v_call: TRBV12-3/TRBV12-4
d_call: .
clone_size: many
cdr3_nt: TGTGCCAGCAGTTTGCCAGGGACCATAGATACGCAGTATTTT
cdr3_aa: CASSLPGTIDTQYF

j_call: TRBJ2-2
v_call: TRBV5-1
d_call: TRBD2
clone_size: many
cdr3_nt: TGCGCCAGCCGCATAGCGGGGGTCAACACCGGGGAGCTGTTTTTT
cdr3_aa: CASRIAGVNTGELFF